This record looks at one T cell receptor beta chain sequence and its context. This entry comes from a study of blood T cell repertoires in COVID-19. Here immunoSEQ multiplex PCR was the method, and the copy in TCRdb shows in-frame clones only, minus some. The table lists approximately 150,000 clones, about 86% of them singletons. The CDR3 sequence is 12 residues long. CDR1 and CDR2 from the germline V gene are GTSNPN and SVGIG (reference sequence). V dropped 5 bases and J dropped 14; count of bases not matched to a gene: 6. The chain carries TRBV30 and TRBJ1-6, with TRBD1 matching over 10 bases. Sequencing was done on a sample of PBMCs or T cells enriched from blood (not recorded which). The receptor comes from a man in his forties with acute COVID-19. The CDR3 spells CAWGTGAFTLHF. CDR3 sequence (DNA): TGTGCCTGGGGGACAGGGGCCTTCACCCTCCACTTT.